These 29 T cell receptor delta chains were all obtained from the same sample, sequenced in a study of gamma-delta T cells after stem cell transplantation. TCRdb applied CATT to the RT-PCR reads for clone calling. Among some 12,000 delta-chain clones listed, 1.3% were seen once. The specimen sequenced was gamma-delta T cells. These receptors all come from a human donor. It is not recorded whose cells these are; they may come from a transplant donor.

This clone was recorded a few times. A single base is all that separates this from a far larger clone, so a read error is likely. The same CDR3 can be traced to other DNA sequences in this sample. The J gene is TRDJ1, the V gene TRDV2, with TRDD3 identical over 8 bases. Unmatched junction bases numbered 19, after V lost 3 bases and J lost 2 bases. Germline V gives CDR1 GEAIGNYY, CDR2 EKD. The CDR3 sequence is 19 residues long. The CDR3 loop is CACDPIVSPGGMETDKLIF. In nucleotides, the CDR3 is TGTGCCTGTGACCCAATAGTATCCCCTGGGGGAATGGAAACCGATAAACTCATCTTT.

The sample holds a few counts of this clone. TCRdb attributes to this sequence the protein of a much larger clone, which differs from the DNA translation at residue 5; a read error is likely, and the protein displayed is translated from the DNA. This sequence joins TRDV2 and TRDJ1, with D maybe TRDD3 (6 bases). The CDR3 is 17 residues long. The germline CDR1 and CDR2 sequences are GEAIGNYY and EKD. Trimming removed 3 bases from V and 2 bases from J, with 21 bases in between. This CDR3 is CACDPVSPGTGTDKLIF. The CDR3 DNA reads TGTGCCTGTGACCCCGTAAGTCCGGGTACTGGGACCGATAAACTCATCTTT.

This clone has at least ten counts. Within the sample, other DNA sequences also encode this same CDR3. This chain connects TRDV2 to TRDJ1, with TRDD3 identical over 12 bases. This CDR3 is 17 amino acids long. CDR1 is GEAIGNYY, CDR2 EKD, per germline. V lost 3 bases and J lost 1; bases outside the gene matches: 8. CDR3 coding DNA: TGTGCCTGTGACGCCGTACTGGGGGATACTCGCACCGATAAACTCATCTTT. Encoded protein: CACDAVLGDTRTDKLIF.

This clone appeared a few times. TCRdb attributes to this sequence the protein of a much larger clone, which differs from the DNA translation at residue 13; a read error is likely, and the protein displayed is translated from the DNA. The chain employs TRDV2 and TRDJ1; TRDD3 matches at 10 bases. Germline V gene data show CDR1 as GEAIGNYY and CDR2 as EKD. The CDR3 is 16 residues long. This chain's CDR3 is CACDRLGDGETDILIF. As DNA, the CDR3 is TGTGCCTGTGACAGACTGGGGGATGGAGAAACCGATATACTCATCTTT.

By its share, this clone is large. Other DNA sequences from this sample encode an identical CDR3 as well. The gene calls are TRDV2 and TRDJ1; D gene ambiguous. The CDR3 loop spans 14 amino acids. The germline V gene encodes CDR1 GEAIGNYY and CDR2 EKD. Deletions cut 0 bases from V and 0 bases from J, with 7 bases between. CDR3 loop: CACDTVEYTDKLIF. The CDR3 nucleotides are TGTGCCTGTGACACCGTTGAGTACACCGATAAACTCATCTTT.

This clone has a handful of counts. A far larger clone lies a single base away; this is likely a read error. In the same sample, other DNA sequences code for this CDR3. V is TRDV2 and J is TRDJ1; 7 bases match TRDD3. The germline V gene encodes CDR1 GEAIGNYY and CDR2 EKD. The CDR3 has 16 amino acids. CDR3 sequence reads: CACDTVGDRRTDKLIF. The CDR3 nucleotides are TGTGCCTGCGACACCGTCGGGGATAGGAGGACCGATAAACTCATCTTT.

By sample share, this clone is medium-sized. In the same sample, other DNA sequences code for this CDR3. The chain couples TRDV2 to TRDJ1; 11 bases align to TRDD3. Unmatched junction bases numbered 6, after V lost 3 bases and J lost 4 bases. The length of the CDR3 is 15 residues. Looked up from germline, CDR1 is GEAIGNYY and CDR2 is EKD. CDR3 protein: CACDRLGDKGDKLIF. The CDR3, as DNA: TGTGCCTGTGACCGACTGGGGGATAAAGGCGATAAACTCATCTTT.

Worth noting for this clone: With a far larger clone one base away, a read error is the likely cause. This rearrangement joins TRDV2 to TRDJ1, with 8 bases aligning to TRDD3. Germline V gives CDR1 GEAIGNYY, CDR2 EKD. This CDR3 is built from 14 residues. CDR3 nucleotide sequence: TGTGCCTGTGACAACCTCGGGGATACCGATAAACTCACCTTT. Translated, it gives CACDNLGDTDKLTF.

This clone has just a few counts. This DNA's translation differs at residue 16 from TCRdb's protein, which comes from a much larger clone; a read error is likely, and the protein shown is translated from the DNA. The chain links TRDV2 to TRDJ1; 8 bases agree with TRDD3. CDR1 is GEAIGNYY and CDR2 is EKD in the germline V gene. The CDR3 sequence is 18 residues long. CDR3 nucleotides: TGTGCCTGTGACACCGTGGCTGGGGGAAGAGTGTACACCGATAAATTCATCTTT. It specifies CACDTVAGGRVYTDKFIF.

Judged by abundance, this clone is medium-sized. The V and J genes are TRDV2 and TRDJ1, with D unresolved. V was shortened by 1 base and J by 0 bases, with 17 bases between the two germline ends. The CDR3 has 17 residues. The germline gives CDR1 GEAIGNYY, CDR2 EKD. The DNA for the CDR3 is TGTGCCTGTGACACTTTACTCACCACTTCGTACACCGATAAACTCATCTTT. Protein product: CACDTLLTTSYTDKLIF.

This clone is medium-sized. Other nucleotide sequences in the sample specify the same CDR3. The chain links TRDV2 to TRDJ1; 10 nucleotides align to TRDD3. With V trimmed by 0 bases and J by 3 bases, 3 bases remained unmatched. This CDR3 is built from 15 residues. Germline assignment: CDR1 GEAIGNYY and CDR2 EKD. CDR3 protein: CACDTVGGYSDKLIF. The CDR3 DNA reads TGTGCCTGTGACACCGTTGGGGGATACTCCGATAAACTCATCTTT.

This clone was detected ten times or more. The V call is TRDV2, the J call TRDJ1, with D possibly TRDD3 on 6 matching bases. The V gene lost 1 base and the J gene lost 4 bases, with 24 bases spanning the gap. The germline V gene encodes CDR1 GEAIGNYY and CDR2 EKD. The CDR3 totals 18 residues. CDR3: CACDTVRSPWGSDDKLIF. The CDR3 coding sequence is TGTGCCTGTGACACGGTGAGGAGCCCCTGGGGATCCGACGATAAACTCATCTTT.

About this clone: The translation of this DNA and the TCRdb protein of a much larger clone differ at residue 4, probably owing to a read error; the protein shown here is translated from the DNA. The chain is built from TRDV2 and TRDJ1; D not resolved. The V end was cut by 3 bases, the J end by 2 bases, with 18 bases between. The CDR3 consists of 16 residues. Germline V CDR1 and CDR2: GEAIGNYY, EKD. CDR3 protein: CACDPLNRLETDKLIF. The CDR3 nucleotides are TGTGCCTGTGACCCACTAAATCGTCTAGAGACCGATAAACTCATCTTT.

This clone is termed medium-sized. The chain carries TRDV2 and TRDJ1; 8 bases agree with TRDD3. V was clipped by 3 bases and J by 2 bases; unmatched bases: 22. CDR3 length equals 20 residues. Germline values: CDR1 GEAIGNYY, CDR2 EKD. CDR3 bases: TGTGCCTGTGACCGACTGGCCGACGATACTGAGGGGATACTAACCGATAAACTCATCTTT. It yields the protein CACDRLADDTEGILTDKLIF.

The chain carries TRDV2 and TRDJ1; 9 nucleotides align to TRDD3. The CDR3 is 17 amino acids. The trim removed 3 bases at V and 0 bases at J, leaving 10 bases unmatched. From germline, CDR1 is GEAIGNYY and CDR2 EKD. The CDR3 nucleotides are TGTGCCTGTGACCCTATACTGGGGGAATCCTACACCGATAAACTCATCTTT. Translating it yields CACDPILGESYTDKLIF.

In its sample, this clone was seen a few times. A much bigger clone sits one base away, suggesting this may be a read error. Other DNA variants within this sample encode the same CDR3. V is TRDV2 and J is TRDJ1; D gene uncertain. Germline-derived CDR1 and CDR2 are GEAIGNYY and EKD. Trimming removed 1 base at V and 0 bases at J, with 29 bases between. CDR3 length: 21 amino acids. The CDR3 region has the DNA TGTGCCTGTGACACGATCATTAGTACCGGGTCCGCTCTCCGGTACACCGATAAACTCATCTTT. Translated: CACDTIISTGSALRYTDKLIF.

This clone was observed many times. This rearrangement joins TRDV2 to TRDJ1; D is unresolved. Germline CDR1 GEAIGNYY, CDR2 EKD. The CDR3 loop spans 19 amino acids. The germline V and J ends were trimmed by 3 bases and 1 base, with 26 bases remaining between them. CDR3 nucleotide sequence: TGTGCCTGTGACCCGCTACGCACCGGTCCTTTGTACTCCACCGATAAACTCATCTTT. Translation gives CACDPLRTGPLYSTDKLIF.

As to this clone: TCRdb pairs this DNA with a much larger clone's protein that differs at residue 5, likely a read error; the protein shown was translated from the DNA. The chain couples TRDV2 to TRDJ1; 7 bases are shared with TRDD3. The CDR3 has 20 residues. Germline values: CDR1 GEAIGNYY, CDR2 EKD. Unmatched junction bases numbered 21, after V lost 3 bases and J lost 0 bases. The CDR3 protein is CACDAGSLLLGTQDTDKLIF. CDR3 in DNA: TGTGCCTGTGACGCCGGGTCACTGTTACTGGGGACCCAGGACACCGATAAACTCATCTTT.

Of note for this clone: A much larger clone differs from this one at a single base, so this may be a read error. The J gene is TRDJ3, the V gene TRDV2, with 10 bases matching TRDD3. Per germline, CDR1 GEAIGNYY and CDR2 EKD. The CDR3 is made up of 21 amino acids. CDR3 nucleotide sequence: TGTGCCTGTGACACCCTACTGGGGGATCCCCACCGCGCCTGGGACACCCTACAGATGTTTTTC. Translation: CACDTLLGDPHRAWDTLQMFF.

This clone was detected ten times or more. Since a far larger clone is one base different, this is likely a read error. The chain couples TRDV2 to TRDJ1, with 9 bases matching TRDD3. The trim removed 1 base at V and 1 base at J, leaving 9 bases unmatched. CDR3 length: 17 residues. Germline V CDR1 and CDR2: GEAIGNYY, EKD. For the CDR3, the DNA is TGTGCCTGTGACACTTTTCCAACTGGGGGACGCACCGATAAACTCATCTTT. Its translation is CACDTFPTGGRTDKLIF.

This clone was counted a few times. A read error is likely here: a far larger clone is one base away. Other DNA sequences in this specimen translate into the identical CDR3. The CDR3 is CACDTVSGGYARYTDKLIF. DNA of the CDR3: TGTGCCTGTGACACCGTGAGTGGGGGATACGCCCGGTACACCGATAAACTCATCTTC. The V call is TRDV2, the J call TRDJ1, with TRDD3 matching over 11 bases. The CDR3 runs to 19 residues. The V gene's germline CDR1 is GEAIGNYY and CDR2 EKD.

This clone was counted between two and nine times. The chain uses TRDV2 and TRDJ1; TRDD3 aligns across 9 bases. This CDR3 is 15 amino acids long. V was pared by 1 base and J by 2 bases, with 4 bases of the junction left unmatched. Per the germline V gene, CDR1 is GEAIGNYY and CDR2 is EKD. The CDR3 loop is CACDTILGDTDKLIF. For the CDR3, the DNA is TGTGCCTGTGACACGATTCTGGGGGATACCGATAAACTCATCTTT.

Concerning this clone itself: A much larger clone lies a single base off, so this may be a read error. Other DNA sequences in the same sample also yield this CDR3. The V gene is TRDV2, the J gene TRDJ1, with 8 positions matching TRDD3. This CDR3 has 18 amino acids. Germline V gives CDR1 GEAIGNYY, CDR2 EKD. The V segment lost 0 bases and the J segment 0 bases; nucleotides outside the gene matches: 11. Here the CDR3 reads CACDTVTGGQEYTDKLIF. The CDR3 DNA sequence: TGTGCCTGTGACACCGTGACTGGGGGTCAAGAGTACACCGATAAACTCATCTTT.

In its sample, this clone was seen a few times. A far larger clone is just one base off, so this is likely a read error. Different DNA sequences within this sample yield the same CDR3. The CDR3, as DNA: TGTGCCTGTGACACCGTGGGTACTGGGGGATACACAGATAAACTCATCTTT. Its translation: CACDTVGTGGYTDKLIF. This chain links TRDV2 with TRDJ1; the match to TRDD3 covers 12 bases. This CDR3 has 17 residues. From germline, CDR1 is GEAIGNYY and CDR2 EKD.

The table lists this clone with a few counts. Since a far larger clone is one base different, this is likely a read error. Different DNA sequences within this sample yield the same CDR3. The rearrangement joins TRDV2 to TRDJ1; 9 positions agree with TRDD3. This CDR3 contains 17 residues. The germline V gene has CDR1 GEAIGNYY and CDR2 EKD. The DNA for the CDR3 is TGTGCCTGCGACACGCTAGCTGGGGGATTGCACCAATTTAAACTCATCTTT. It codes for CACDTLAGGLHQFKLIF.

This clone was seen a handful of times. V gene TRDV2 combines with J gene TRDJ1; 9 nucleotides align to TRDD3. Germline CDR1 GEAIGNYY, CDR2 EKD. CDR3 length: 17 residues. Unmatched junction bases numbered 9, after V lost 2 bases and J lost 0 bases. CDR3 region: CACDMIDTGGHTDKLIF. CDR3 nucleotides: TGTGCCTGTGACATGATTGATACTGGGGGACACACCGATAAACTCATCTTT.

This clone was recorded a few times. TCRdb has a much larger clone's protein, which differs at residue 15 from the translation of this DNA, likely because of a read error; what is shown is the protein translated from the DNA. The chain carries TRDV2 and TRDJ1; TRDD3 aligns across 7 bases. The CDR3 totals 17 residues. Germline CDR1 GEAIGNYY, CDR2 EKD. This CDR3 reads CACDTVGGGPDTDKPIF. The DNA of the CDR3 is TGTGCCTGTGACACCGTGGGTGGGGGACCCGACACCGATAAACCCATCTTT.

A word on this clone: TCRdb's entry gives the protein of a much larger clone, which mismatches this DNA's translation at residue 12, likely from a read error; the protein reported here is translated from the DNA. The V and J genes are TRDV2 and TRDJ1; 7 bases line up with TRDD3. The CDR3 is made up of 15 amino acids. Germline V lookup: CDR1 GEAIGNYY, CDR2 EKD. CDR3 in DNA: TGTGCCTGTGACACCCTGGGGATATCCCCCGATGAACTCATCTTT. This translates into CACDTLGISPDELIF.

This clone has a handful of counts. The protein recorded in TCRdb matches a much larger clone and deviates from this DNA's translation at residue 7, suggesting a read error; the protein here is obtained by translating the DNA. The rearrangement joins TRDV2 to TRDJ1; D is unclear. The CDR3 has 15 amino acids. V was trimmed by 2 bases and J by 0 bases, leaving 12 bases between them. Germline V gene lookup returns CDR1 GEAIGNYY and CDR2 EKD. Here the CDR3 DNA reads TGTGCCTGTGACAAGGTGCCCCTTAACACCGATAAACTCATCTTT. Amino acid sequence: CACDKVPLNTDKLIF.